This record looks at one T cell receptor beta chain sequence and its context. This sample was included in a study of shared clonotypes between healthy human individuals. Study details: Aged 18 to 49, the donors were a couple of women and a few men.

V was cut by 0 bases and J by 10 bases, with 14 bases left in between. The CDR3 runs 15 residues. Germline values: CDR1 SGHRS, CDR2 YFSETQ. The protocol was immunoSEQ multiplex PCR, while the TCRdb copy is restricted to in-frame clones and leaves out a portion. The profile covers around 700,000 clones, with 74% appearing a single time and over 1.5% taken by the ten largest. This clonotype was sampled from a woman in her 30s in good health. Sequencing was done on a sample of memory CD4+ T cells sorted from blood. The subset here: CD45RA-negative fraction. J is TRBJ1-6 and V is TRBV5-1; no firm D call. The CDR3, as DNA: TGCGCCAGCAGCTTGGCGGGCAGGCTGCCCTCACCCCTCCACTTT. Its protein product is CASSLAGRLPSPLHF.